One TCR beta chain is described in this entry. Repertoires were generated with immunoSEQ multiplex PCR, while TCRdb's copy carries only in-frame clones and drops some. The table includes nearly 60,000 clones, roughly 90% detected once. The V end was cut by 6 bases, the J end by 7 bases, with 13 bases between. The CDR3 contains 13 residues. The data stem from a study of blood T cell repertoires in COVID-19. Study overall: PBMCs, B-cell-depleted T cells, or T cells were the source of the cDNA or gDNA that made up the material.

The chain carries TRBV12-3 or TRBV12-4 and TRBJ2-1; D possibly corresponds to TRBD1 (6 bases). The sequence derives from a man between 60 and 75 years old with active COVID-19. Sample: peripheral blood. The CDR3 nucleotides are TGTGCCAGCAGGACAGGCCGAGGGAATGAGCAGTTCTTC. This codes for CASRTGRGNEQFF.